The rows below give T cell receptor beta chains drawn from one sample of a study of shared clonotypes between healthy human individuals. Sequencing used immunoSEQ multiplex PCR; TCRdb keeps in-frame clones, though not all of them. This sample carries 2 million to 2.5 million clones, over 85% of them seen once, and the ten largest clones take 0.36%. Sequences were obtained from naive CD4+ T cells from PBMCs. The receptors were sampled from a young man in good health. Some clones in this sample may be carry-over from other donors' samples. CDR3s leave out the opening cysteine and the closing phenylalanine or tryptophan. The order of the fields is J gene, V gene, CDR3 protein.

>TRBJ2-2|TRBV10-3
AISETGLAGGAGELF
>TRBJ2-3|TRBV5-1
ASSAGLAGVTDTQY
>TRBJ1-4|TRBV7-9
ASSLSRATNEKLF
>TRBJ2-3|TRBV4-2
ASSQGGIQEGDTQY
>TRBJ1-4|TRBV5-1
ASSLTGVVNEKLF
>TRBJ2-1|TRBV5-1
ASRLAGGYNEQF
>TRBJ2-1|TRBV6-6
ASSLGLAGADEQF
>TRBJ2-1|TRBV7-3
ASSREGLAGVDEQF
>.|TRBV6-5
ASSDRGTFTYEQY
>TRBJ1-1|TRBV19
ASSTSPGVISGAF
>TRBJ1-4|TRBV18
ASSPGYNRANEKLF
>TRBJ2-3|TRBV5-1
ASSVNRNTDTQY
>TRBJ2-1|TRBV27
ASSYESPSYNEQF
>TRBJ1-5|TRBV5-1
ASSLPGVGQPQH
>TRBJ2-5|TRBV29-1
SVGLAGVFPQETQY
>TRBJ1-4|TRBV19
ASSRQLLDEKLF
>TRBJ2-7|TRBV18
ASRAGTGISYEQY
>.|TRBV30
AWNIGATYEQY
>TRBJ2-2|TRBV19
ASRNPNTGELF
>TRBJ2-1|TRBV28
ASSFFGGSYNEQF
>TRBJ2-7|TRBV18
ASQPGQGYEQY
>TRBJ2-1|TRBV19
AGHNEQF
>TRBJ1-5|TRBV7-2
ASSLPNQPQH
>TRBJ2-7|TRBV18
ASSPGQSSYEQY
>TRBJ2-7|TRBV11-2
ASRTPGRSSYEQY
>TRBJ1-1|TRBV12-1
ASSQHSGQAGTEAF
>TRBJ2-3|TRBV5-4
ASSLESGASTDTQY
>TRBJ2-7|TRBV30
AWSRTVGEQY
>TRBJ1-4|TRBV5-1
ASSLGEKLF
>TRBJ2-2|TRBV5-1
ASSPGGQENTGELF
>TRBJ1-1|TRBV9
ASSVTGGNTEAF
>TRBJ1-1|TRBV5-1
ASSFGQGDTEAF
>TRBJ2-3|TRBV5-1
ASAGGSADTQY
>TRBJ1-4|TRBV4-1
ASSRILEGKLF
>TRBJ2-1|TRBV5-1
ASSGLADSYNEQF
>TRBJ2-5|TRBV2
ASSESGGTGGIETQY
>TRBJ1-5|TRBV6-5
ASSSHSNQPQH
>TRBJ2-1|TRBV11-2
ASRDRFYNEQF
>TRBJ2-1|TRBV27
ASNLRGGIHNEQF
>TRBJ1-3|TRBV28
ASRIRDTDGNTIY
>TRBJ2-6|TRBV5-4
ASTPGRGGRANVLT
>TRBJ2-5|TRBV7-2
ASSRGAAQY
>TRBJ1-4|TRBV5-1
ASSPRQGVTNEKLF
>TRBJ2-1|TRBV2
ASSEGYEQF
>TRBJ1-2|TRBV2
ASMAEGYGYT